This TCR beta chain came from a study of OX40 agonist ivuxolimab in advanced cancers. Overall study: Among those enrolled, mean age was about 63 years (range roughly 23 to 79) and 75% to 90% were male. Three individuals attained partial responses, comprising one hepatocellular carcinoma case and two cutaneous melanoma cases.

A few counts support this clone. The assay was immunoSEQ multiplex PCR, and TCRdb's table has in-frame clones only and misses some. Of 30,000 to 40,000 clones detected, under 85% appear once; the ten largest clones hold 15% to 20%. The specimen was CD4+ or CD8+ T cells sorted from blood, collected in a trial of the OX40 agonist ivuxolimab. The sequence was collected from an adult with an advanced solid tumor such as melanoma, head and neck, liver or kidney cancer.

Here the CDR3 DNA reads TGTGCCAGCAGTTTACGGGAGACAGGGGGCGGAAATGAGCAGTTCTTC. Translating gives CASSLRETGGGNEQFF. The chain couples TRBV28 to TRBJ2-1, with 10 bases aligning to TRBD1. The CDR3 totals 16 residues. Germline V gene data show CDR1 as MDHEN and CDR2 as SYDVKM. The ends lost 2 bases at V and 7 bases at J; junction bases unmatched: 8.